The 10 T cell receptor beta chains presented below share a single source sample, sequenced in a study of cytomegalovirus exposure and HLA in healthy donors. Primers included in the PCR were 60 Vbeta and 13 Jbeta primers. Assay: immunoSEQ multiplex PCR; the TCRdb copy retains only in-frame clones and omits some. Here the sample spans roughly 130,000 clones, 80% being singletons. Material: PBMCs. These receptors all stem from a male donor in good health and CMV-seronegative.

This sequence joins TRBV5-1 and TRBJ2-2; 8 positions agree with TRBD1. The length of the CDR3 is 16 residues. Trimming cost V 2 bases and J 0 bases; bases outside gene matches: 3. CDR1 and CDR2 from the germline V gene are SGHRS and YFSETQ. CDR3 nucleotides: TGCGCCAGCAGCTTCAGGGGGCGAGCGAACACCGGGGAGCTGTTTTTT. Translation: CASSFRGRANTGELFF.

V usage is TRBV6-5 and J usage is TRBJ2-7, with D tentatively TRBD2 (5 bases). Trimming pared 6 bases from V and 2 bases from J, leaving 17 bases between. Germline-derived CDR1 and CDR2 are MNHEY and SVGAGI. The CDR3 is made up of 15 amino acids. The CDR3 protein is CASRRAGIRPYEQYF. The CDR3 DNA is TGTGCCAGCAGAAGGGCCGGGATCCGCCCCTACGAGCAGTACTTC.

This clone was counted only a few times. This chain joins TRBV7-3 and TRBJ2-1; 8 nucleotides align to TRBD2. V was pared by 2 bases and J by 9 bases, with 9 bases of the junction left unmatched. The CDR3 has 15 amino acids. Germline CDR1 and CDR2: SGHTA and FQGTGA. Written as DNA, the CDR3 is TGTGCCAGCAGCTTACTGTCCGGGGGGGGCGGTGAGCAGTTCTTC. Protein sequence: CASSLLSGGGGEQFF.

This clone was observed a handful of times. The chain joins TRBV6-1 to TRBJ1-1; tentatively, D is TRBD1 (5 bases). CDR3 length equals 13 residues. Per the germline V gene, CDR1 is MNHNS and CDR2 is SASEGT. V was trimmed by 7 bases and J by 1 base, leaving 10 bases between them. The CDR3 DNA sequence: TGTGCCAGCACTCCGACAGAGAACACTGAAGCTTTCTTT. This gives the protein CASTPTENTEAFF.

The chain uses TRBV19 and TRBJ2-1, with 9 bases matching TRBD2. V was pared by 1 base and J by 9 bases, with 13 bases of the junction left unmatched. Germline V CDR1 and CDR2: LNHDA, SQIVND (reference sequence). The CDR3 has 17 residues. The CDR3 loop is CASSIGSGGGVLGEQFF. CDR3 in DNA: TGTGCCAGTAGTATAGGATCTGGCGGGGGGGTATTAGGTGAGCAGTTCTTC.

J is TRBJ1-6 and V is TRBV15; tentative D call: TRBD1 (6 bases). V was shortened by 0 bases and J by 9 bases, with 12 bases between the two germline ends. Germline V CDR1 and CDR2: LNHNV, YYDKDF (reference sequence). This CDR3 is built from 15 residues. The CDR3 spells CATSRDRGRGSPLHF. CDR3 nucleotide sequence: TGTGCCACCAGCAGAGACAGGGGCAGGGGTTCACCCCTCCACTTT.

The rearrangement joins TRBV27 to TRBJ2-7, with 7 nucleotides matching TRBD1. CDR1 is MNHEY, CDR2 SMNVEV, per germline (reference sequence). This CDR3 contains 14 residues. Germline trimming cut 3 bases from V and 5 bases from J; bases unmatched to any gene: 7. The CDR3 region is CASSFGDRVDEQYF. The DNA for the CDR3 is TGTGCCAGCAGTTTCGGAGACAGGGTGGACGAGCAGTACTTC.

This chain joins TRBV5-4 and TRBJ2-7; 10 positions match TRBD2. The V gene end was trimmed by 4 bases and the J gene end by 3 bases; junction bases not matched to a gene: 4. This CDR3 contains 14 residues. Germline V gene lookup returns CDR1 SGHNT and CDR2 YYREEE (reference sequence). CDR3 nucleotide sequence: TGTGCCAGCAGCAAAACTAGCGGGGACTACGAGCAGTACTTC. This encodes CASSKTSGDYEQYF.

In DNA, the CDR3 is TGTGCCAGCAGCCAGGCGGGGGAGCAGTACTTC. Translating it yields CASSQAGEQYF. The gene calls are TRBV5-6 and TRBJ2-7; D is perhaps TRBD2 (6 bases). V was pared by 4 bases and J by 7 bases, with 9 bases between. Germline V CDR1 and CDR2: SGHDT, YYEEEE. CDR3 length: 11 amino acids.

This clone occurred a few times. The V gene is TRBV2, the J gene TRBJ1-2; no definite D call. V gave up 2 bases and J gave up 4 bases, with 8 bases separating them. The CDR3 has 13 residues. Germline CDR1 reads SNHLY; CDR2 reads FYNNEI. The CDR3 sequence: CASSERMAYGYTF. CDR3 coding DNA: TGTGCCAGCAGTGAACGAATGGCCTATGGCTACACCTTC.